This T cell receptor beta chain was captured by sequencing in a study of blood T cell repertoires in COVID-19. Overall study context: Nucleic acid was either cDNA or gDNA, and it came from T cells, B-cell-depleted T cells, or PBMCs.

V lost 5 bases to trimming and J lost 4 bases, with 15 bases between them. CDR1 is MNHEY, CDR2 SMNVEV, per germline (reference sequence). CDR3 size: 15 residues. Original handling: Estimated nucleated cell counts came from reference gene primer amplification. Measured with immunoSEQ multiplex PCR; TCRdb has only the in-frame clones, and not every one. V and J calls and clone size follow that table, whereas D and trimming were derived from the DNA. The sample records 110,000 or so clones, around 83% being singletons. The sequencing sample was made of peripheral blood. This receptor was taken from a woman between 55 and 75 years old with COVID-19, enrolled during active disease. The rearrangement uses TRBV27 and TRBJ1-3; a possible D gene is TRBD1 (6 bases). The CDR3 region is CASSRDTGYGNTIYF. CDR3 nucleotide sequence: TGTGCCAGCAGTCGAGACACAGGGTACGGAAACACCATATATTTT.